The 28 T cell receptor beta chains presented below share a single source sample, sequenced in a study of CD8 T cells in ankylosing spondylitis. Using its own MiXCR run on the 5' RACE reads, TCRdb lists one record per CDR3 protein. The sample includes 200,000 to 300,000 distinct CDR3 sequences, 8.2% of them seen just once. Specimen: blood, either unsorted or a sorted T cell fraction (not recorded which). These TCRs come from a female donor with ankylosing spondylitis or in good health (not recorded which).

This chain connects TRBV7-9 to TRBJ1-1; D is perhaps TRBD1 (6 bases). V was cut by 4 bases and J by 5 bases, with 14 bases left in between. Germline CDR1 reads SEHNR; CDR2 reads FQNEAQ (reference sequence). The CDR3 covers 14 residues. CDR3 in amino acids: CASSSPGGRTEAFF. The CDR3 nucleotides are TGTGCCAGCAGCTCCCCCGGGGGCCGGACTGAAGCTTTCTTT.

This clonotype showed up many times. V gene TRBV7-9 combines with J gene TRBJ2-5, with 9 bases lining up with TRBD2. This CDR3 has 15 residues. Germline V CDR1 and CDR2: SEHNR, FQNEAQ (reference sequence). Trimming at V came to 4 bases and at J to 8 bases, leaving 11 bases not matched to a gene. The CDR3 nucleotides read TGTGCCAGCAGCTACTCCAGCGGGGGGACAATAACCCAGTACTTC. Translation gives CASSYSSGGTITQYF. Drawing the rest from reference TRBV7-9 and TRBJ2-5, the complete variable domain is DTGVSQNPRHKITKRGQNVTFRCDPISEHNRLYWYRQTLGQGPEFLTYFQNEAQLEKSRLLSDRFSAERPKGSFSTLEIQRTEQGDSAMYLCASSYSSGGTITQYFGPGTRLLVL.

This clonotype was recorded many times. The rearrangement links TRBV20-1 to TRBJ2-1; 15 positions match TRBD2. Germline V gene lookup returns CDR1 DFQATT and CDR2 SNEGSKA (reference sequence). Trimming removed 6 bases from V and 8 bases from J; junction bases left unmatched: 11. This CDR3 is built from 16 residues. Here the CDR3 DNA reads TGCAGTGCCCCGGGACTAGCGGGAGGAGTCTCGGATGAGCAGTTCTTC. The encoded protein is CSAPGLAGGVSDEQFF.

This clonotype was seen only a few times. The chain has TRBV7-9 and TRBJ1-3, with D possibly matching TRBD1 (6 bases). This CDR3 has 17 amino acids. V was pared by 4 bases and J by 0 bases, with 16 bases between. The V gene's germline CDR1 is SEHNR and CDR2 FQNEAQ (reference sequence). CDR3 DNA: TGTGCCAGCAGCTATGTCCCGGGGGGCGGCTCTGGAAACACCATATATTTT. It translates to CASSYVPGGGSGNTIYF.

This clonotype was detected a few times. This chain connects TRBV6-1 to TRBJ1-4; 9 positions match TRBD1. Trimming removed 5 bases from V and 8 bases from J; junction bases left unmatched: 6. This CDR3 is built from 14 residues. CDR1 MNHNS and CDR2 SASEGT come from the germline V gene. CDR3 sequence reads: CASSRTGVGEKLFF. The DNA of the CDR3 is TGTGCCAGCAGTCGGACAGGGGTAGGAGAAAAACTGTTTTTT.

This clonotype was detected ten times or more. The chain couples TRBV5-1 to TRBJ2-2; TRBD1 matches at 9 bases. From germline, CDR1 is SGHRS and CDR2 YFSETQ. With 7 bases clipped from V and 7 bases from J, the junction kept 11 bases outside the gene matches. The CDR3 runs to 15 residues. The CDR3 here is CASSTQQGAFGELFF. CDR3 sequence (DNA): TGCGCCAGCTCAACACAACAGGGGGCATTCGGGGAGCTGTTTTTT.

There are a few counts of this clonotype. The chain is built from TRBV7-8 and TRBJ2-5; 7 positions match TRBD2. CDR1 is SGHVS and CDR2 is FQNEAQ in the germline V gene. The length of the CDR3 is 19 residues. Trimming cost V 5 bases and J 2 bases; bases outside gene matches: 20. The CDR3: CASSLRRVLGEGVQETQYF. DNA of the CDR3: TGTGCCAGCAGCCTAAGACGCGTGCTAGGGGAGGGAGTTCAAGAGACCCAGTACTTC.

Of note for this clonotype: The germline gene is not matched at one end of the junction; a read error may be the cause. This sequence joins TRBV5-1 and TRBJ1-4; 10 nucleotides align to TRBD1. The germline CDR1 and CDR2 sequences are SGHRS and YFSETQ. CDR3 length equals 14 residues. The CDR3 region is CASSSTGGEEKLLF. The CDR3, as DNA: TGCGCCAGCAGCTCGACAGGGGGCGAAGAAAAACTGCTTTTT.

This clonotype was seen repeatedly, ten times or more. The V gene is TRBV18, the J gene TRBJ1-1, with D unresolved. Germline-derived CDR1 and CDR2 are KGHSH and LQKENI. The CDR3 covers 15 residues. The V end lost 5 bases, the J end lost 3 bases, and 16 bases lay between the germline ends. CDR3 coding DNA: TGTGCCAGCTCAGAGAGGGAAGGGCACCACACTGAAGCTTTCTTT. This codes for CASSEREGHHTEAFF.

The CDR3 reads CASSRDIAEETQYF. The CDR3 DNA sequence: TGTGCCAGCAGTCGGGACATTGCGGAAGAGACCCAGTACTTC. V gene TRBV12-3 or TRBV12-4 combines with J gene TRBJ2-5; perhaps TRBD1 as D (6 bases). Between the trimmed V and J ends, which lost 5 bases and 3 bases, there was a span of 13 bases. The CDR3 is made up of 14 amino acids.

Many counts were recorded for this clonotype. J is TRBJ2-3 and V is TRBV20-1, with 9 bases aligning to TRBD2. The germline V gene encodes CDR1 DFQATT and CDR2 SNEGSKA (reference sequence). J lost 7 bases, V lost 0 bases, and 5 bases had no gene match. CDR3 size: 14 residues. This chain's CDR3 is CSARDSGRSNTQYF. Written as DNA, the CDR3 is TGCAGTGCTAGAGATAGCGGGAGATCTAATACGCAGTATTTT.

There are a few counts of this clonotype. J is TRBJ2-1 and V is TRBV29-1; D is undetermined. The CDR3 runs 10 residues. In germline, CDR1 is SQVTM, CDR2 ANQGSEA. Trimming removed 3 bases at V and 8 bases at J, with 5 bases between. The CDR3 loop reads CSVDEDEQFF. CDR3 bases: TGCAGCGTTGACGAGGATGAGCAGTTCTTC.

This clonotype was picked up many times. This chain links TRBV9 with TRBJ2-1; 8 nucleotides match TRBD2. This CDR3 spans 15 amino acids. Germline V lookup: CDR1 SGDLS, CDR2 YYNGEE. The J segment lost 9 bases and the V segment lost 0 bases, leaving 8 bases of the junction unmatched. Here the CDR3 reads CASSVGGTSIVEQFF. Here the CDR3 DNA reads TGTGCCAGCAGCGTAGGCGGGACTAGTATCGTTGAGCAGTTCTTC.

The chain links TRBV7-2 to TRBJ1-2; 10 positions match TRBD1. V was pared by 11 bases and J by 2 bases, with 8 bases of the junction left unmatched. Germline CDR1 reads SGHTA; CDR2 reads FQGNSA. The CDR3 runs 14 residues. CDR3 DNA sequence: TGTGCCGGTCGCGGGACAGGGGCGAACTATGGCTACACCTTC. As protein: CAGRGTGANYGYTF.

This clonotype has ten or more counts. The J gene is TRBJ2-3, the V gene TRBV20-1; 7 bases align to TRBD2. The trim removed 0 bases at V and 2 bases at J, leaving 17 bases unmatched. Germline values: CDR1 DFQATT, CDR2 SNEGSKA (reference sequence). This CDR3 contains 19 residues. As DNA, the CDR3 is TGCAGTGCTAGAGATCCCATGAGAGATTCTAGCGGCTCCACAGATACGCAGTATTTT. Protein sequence: CSARDPMRDSSGSTDTQYF.

This clonotype showed up many times. This rearrangement joins TRBV5-1 to TRBJ2-5; D is unresolved. The germline V gene has CDR1 SGHRS and CDR2 YFSETQ. The CDR3 sequence is 14 residues long. V was cut by 3 bases and J by 7 bases, with 16 bases left in between. The CDR3 loop reads CASSSPGGVGTQYF. The CDR3 DNA reads as TGCGCCAGCAGCTCGCCGGGTGGAGTCGGGACCCAGTACTTC. Together with reference TRBV5-1 and TRBJ2-5, the CDR3 gives the full variable domain: KAGVTQTPRYLIKTRGQQVTLSCSPISGHRSVSWYQQTPGQGLQFLFEYFSETQRNKGNFPGRFSGRQFSNSRSEMNVSTLELGDSALYLCASSSPGGVGTQYFGPGTRLLVL.

Ten or more counts support this clonotype. This chain's CDR3 is CSAAISGTIQDTEAFF. The CDR3 DNA follows: TGCAGTGCCGCAATCTCCGGGACAATTCAGGACACTGAAGCTTTCTTT. The chain uses TRBV20-1 and TRBJ1-1, with TRBD1 as a possible D gene (6 bases). The V gene lost 6 bases and the J gene lost 3 bases, with 23 bases spanning the gap. This CDR3 comprises 16 residues. Germline V gene data show CDR1 as DFQATT and CDR2 as SNEGSKA (reference sequence).

The CDR3 is CASSSRQAGELFF. The CDR3, as DNA: TGTGCCAGCAGCTCCCGACAAGCCGGGGAGCTGTTTTTT. The genes are TRBV7-9 and TRBJ2-2; no clear D. V gave up 4 bases and J gave up 6 bases, with 9 bases separating them. The germline V gene has CDR1 SEHNR and CDR2 FQNEAQ (reference sequence). The CDR3 runs to 13 residues.

This clonotype was seen ten or more times. The chain's CDR3 is CASSLGPLNTGELFF. DNA for the CDR3: TGTGCCAGCAGCTTGGGGCCTTTAAACACCGGGGAGCTGTTTTTT. V and J are TRBV5-4 and TRBJ2-2; D unresolved. Germline CDR1 and CDR2: SGHNT and YYREEE (reference sequence). Trimming pared 0 bases from V and 2 bases from J, leaving 8 bases between. The CDR3 consists of 15 residues.

This sequence joins TRBV13 and TRBJ2-5, with 7 bases that match TRBD2. The CDR3 covers 16 residues. Germline CDR1 PRHDT, CDR2 FYEKMQ (reference sequence). The ends lost 4 bases at V and 2 bases at J; junction bases unmatched: 10. CDR3: CASSSASGASQETQYF. CDR3 sequence (DNA): TGTGCCAGCAGCTCCGCTAGCGGAGCTTCTCAAGAGACCCAGTACTTC.

This clonotype was seen ten or more times. This rearrangement joins TRBV29-1 to TRBJ2-2, with D perhaps matching TRBD2 (6 bases). Trimming pared 5 bases from V and 0 bases from J, leaving 13 bases between. The CDR3 consists of 15 residues. Germline CDR1 reads SQVTM; CDR2 reads ANQGSEA. For the CDR3, the DNA is TGCAGCGTTCGGGTCGGGGGAGCGAACACCGGGGAGCTGTTTTTT. This codes for CSVRVGGANTGELFF.

The table lists this clonotype with many counts. The CDR3 spells CSAATGAWSGNTIYF. CDR3 nucleotide sequence: TGCAGTGCAGCAACGGGGGCCTGGTCTGGAAACACCATATATTTT. This chain links TRBV20-1 with TRBJ1-3; a possible D gene is TRBD1 (6 bases). This CDR3 contains 15 residues. CDR1 is DFQATT, CDR2 SNEGSKA, per germline (reference sequence). Trimming stripped 6 bases from V and 1 base from J, with 16 bases between.

V gene TRBV7-2 combines with J gene TRBJ1-3; no clear D. Germline V CDR1 and CDR2: SGHTA, FQGNSA. Trimming took 2 bases from V and 0 from J, leaving 8 bases between them. This CDR3 has 15 amino acids. CDR3 protein: CASSLLLLSGNTIYF. The DNA for the CDR3 is TGTGCCAGCAGCTTACTCCTACTCTCTGGAAACACCATATATTTT.

The sample holds many counts of this clonotype. The chain uses TRBV12-3 or TRBV12-4 and TRBJ1-6; no reliable D call. This CDR3 comprises 13 residues. V lost 6 bases to trimming and J lost 9 bases, with 12 bases between them. The CDR3 loop is CASSPEGISPLHF. In nucleotides, the CDR3 is TGTGCCAGCAGCCCAGAGGGTATTTCACCCCTCCACTTT.

This chain joins TRBV4-1 and TRBJ2-1; D is possibly TRBD1 or TRBD2 (5 bases each). From germline, CDR1 is MGHRA and CDR2 YSYEKL. Trimming removed 0 bases at V and 9 bases at J, with 18 bases between. This CDR3 is 16 amino acids long. CDR3 bases: TGCGCCAGCAGCCAAGAAAGGGCGGCGAGGGGAAGTGAGCAGTTCTTC. It is translated as CASSQERAARGSEQFF.

This clonotype was counted many times. The chain couples TRBV29-1 to TRBJ2-3; either TRBD1 or TRBD2 may supply D (5 bases each). Germline CDR1 reads SQVTM; CDR2 reads ANQGSEA. The CDR3 runs to 13 residues. The V end lost 4 bases, the J end lost 5 bases, and 13 bases lay between the germline ends. The CDR3 sequence is CSVVGDLGDTQYF. The CDR3 coding sequence is TGCAGCGTTGTGGGGGATTTAGGAGATACGCAGTATTTT.

This clonotype was recorded many times. CDR3: CASSLAWASNQPQHF. For the CDR3, the DNA is TGTGCCAGCAGCTTAGCGTGGGCTAGCAATCAGCCCCAGCATTTT. The chain uses TRBV7-2 and TRBJ1-5, with D unresolved. The CDR3 spans 15 residues. V lost 0 bases and J 0 bases, leaving 6 bases between the germline ends. The germline CDR1 and CDR2 sequences are SGHTA and FQGNSA. The full variable domain, with the rest looked up from reference TRBV7-2 and TRBJ1-5, is GAGVSQSPSNKVTEKGKDVELRCDPISGHTALYWYRQSLGQGLEFLIYFQGNSAPDKSGLPSDRFSAERTGGSVSTLTIQRTQQEDSAVYLCASSLAWASNQPQHFGDGTRLSIL.

This clonotype showed up many times. This sequence joins TRBV20-1 and TRBJ2-1, with 9 bases aligning to TRBD1. J was trimmed by 6 bases and V by 5 bases; bases with no gene match: 8. Germline CDR1 is DFQATT and CDR2 is SNEGSKA (reference sequence). The CDR3 totals 14 residues. The CDR3 region is CSAAQGQGPNEQFF. The CDR3 nucleotides are TGCAGTGCTGCTCAGGGACAGGGCCCCAATGAGCAGTTCTTC.